Listed here are 4 T cell receptor beta chains from one sample, sequenced in a study of T cells after yellow fever vaccination. Each CDR3 protein gets one entry after TCRdb re-called the 5' RACE reads with MiXCR. The sample shows under 200,000 distinct CDR3 sequences, more than 9.5% of them seen only once. Material: CD8+ T cells sorted from PBMCs, obtained 15 days after the yellow fever booster vaccination. The receptors originated from a man younger than 35 who received the YFV17D yellow fever vaccine.

At least ten counts were recorded for this clonotype. The V call is TRBV4-1, the J call TRBJ2-3; 7 bases line up with TRBD2. Per germline, CDR1 MGHRA and CDR2 YSYEKL. The CDR3 totals 15 residues. J gave up 3 bases and V 1 base, and 4 bases lay outside the gene matches. CDR3 sequence reads: CASSQVAGGTDTQYF. The CDR3 DNA reads TGCGCCAGCAGCCAAGTAGCCGGGGGGACAGATACGCAGTATTTT.

The V and J genes are TRBV27 and TRBJ2-7; D unclear. CDR3 length equals 16 residues. V lost 8 bases to trimming and J lost 0 bases, with 20 bases between them. Germline values: CDR1 MNHEY, CDR2 SMNVEV (reference sequence). The DNA of the CDR3 is TGTGCCAGCCGGGTAGACTCCAGTTCAAGCTCCTACGAGCAGTACTTC. Translation gives CASRVDSSSSSYEQYF.

A few counts support this clonotype. The J gene is TRBJ1-1, the V gene TRBV7-9; D uncertain. Germline V gives CDR1 SEHNR, CDR2 FQNEAQ (reference sequence). Trimming removed 8 bases at V and 2 bases at J, with 15 bases between. The CDR3 has 14 amino acids. In DNA, the CDR3 is TGTGCCAGCTCCCCTGTAAGTAGCAACACTGAAGCTTTCTTT. Translating gives CASSPVSSNTEAFF.

The chain employs TRBV20-1 and TRBJ2-5; tentatively, D is TRBD2 (6 bases). Germline CDR1 is DFQATT and CDR2 is SNEGSKA (reference sequence). V lost 5 bases and J lost 2, with 9 bases in between. The CDR3 length is 12 residues. The CDR3 DNA is TGCAGTGCTCGGGACTGGCAAGAGACCCAGTACTTC. It is translated as CSARDWQETQYF.